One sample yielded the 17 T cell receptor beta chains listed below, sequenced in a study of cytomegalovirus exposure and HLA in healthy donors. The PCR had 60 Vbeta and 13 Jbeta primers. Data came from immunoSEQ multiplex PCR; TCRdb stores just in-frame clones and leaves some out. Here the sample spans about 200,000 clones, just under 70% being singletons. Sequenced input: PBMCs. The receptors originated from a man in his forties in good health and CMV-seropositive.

The CDR3 DNA is TGTGCCAGCAGTTACTCTGGGGGGGCAGGCACAGATACGCAGTATTTT. This codes for CASSYSGGAGTDTQYF. V usage is TRBV6-7 and J usage is TRBJ2-3, with D perhaps TRBD2 (7 bases). TRBV6-7 is labeled an ORF, and its function is uncertain. There are 16 residues in the CDR3. V was clipped by 0 bases and J by 1 base, with 11 bases between them.

In nucleotides, the CDR3 is TGCGCCAGCAGCTTGGTGGCAGGGGATACTGAAGCTTTCTTT. Protein product: CASSLVAGDTEAFF. The genes are TRBV5-1 and TRBJ1-1, with D maybe TRBD1 (6 bases). Trimming cost V 0 bases and J 5 bases, with 11 bases left between them. This CDR3 contains 14 residues. The V gene's germline CDR1 is SGHRS and CDR2 YFSETQ.

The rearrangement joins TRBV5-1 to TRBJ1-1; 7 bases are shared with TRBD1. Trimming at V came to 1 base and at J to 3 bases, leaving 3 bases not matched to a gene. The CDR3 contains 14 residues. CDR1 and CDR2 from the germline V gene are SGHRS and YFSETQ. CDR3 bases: TGCGCCAGCAGCTTGTACAGGGGTGACACTGAAGCTTTCTTT. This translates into CASSLYRGDTEAFF.

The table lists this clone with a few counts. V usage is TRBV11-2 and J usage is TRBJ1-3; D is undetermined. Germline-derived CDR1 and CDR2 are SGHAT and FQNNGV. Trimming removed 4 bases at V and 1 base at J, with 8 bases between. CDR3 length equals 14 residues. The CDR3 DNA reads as TGTGCCAGCAGCTCCACGAGGTCTGGAAACACCATATATTTT. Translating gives CASSSTRSGNTIYF. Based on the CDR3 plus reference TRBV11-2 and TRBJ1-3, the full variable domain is EAGVAQSPRYKIIEKRQSVAFWCNPISGHATLYWYQQILGQGPKLLIQFQNNGVVDDSQLPKDRFSAERLKGVDSTLKIQPAKLEDSAVYLCASSSTRSGNTIYFGEGSWLTVV.

CDR3 nucleotides: TGTGCCAGCAGCTTCTCGGGCGGGGGCTACACAGATACGCAGTATTTT. Its translation is CASSFSGGGYTDTQYF. The chain employs TRBV7-2 and TRBJ2-3; D is perhaps TRBD2 (7 bases). Germline V gene lookup returns CDR1 SGHTA and CDR2 FQGNSA. V was cut by 3 bases and J by 2 bases, with 15 bases left in between. This CDR3 has 16 residues. Together with reference TRBV7-2 and TRBJ2-3, the CDR3 gives the full variable domain: GAGVSQSPSNKVTEKGKDVELRCDPISGHTALYWYRQSLGQGLEFLIYFQGNSAPDKSGLPSDRFSAERTGGSVSTLTIQRTQQEDSAVYLCASSFSGGGYTDTQYFGPGTRLTVL.

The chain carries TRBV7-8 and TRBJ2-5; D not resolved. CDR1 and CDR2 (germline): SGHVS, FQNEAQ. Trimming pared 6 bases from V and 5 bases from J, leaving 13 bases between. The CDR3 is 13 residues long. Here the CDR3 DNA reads TGTGCCAGCAGGGAACGGGTTGGGGAGACCCAGTACTTC. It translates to CASRERVGETQYF.

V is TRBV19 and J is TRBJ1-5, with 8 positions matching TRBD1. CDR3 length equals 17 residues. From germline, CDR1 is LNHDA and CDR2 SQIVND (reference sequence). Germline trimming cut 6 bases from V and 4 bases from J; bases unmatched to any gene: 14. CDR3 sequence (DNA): TGTGCCAGTAGCCCAGGTCCCACAGGGGGGATAAATCAGCCCCAGCATTTT. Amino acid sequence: CASSPGPTGGINQPQHF.

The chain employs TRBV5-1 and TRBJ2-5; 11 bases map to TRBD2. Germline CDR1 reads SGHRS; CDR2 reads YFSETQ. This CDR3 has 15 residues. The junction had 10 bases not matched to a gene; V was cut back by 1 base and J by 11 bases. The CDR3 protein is CASSLTSGGLGEQYF. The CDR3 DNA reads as TGCGCCAGCAGCTTGACTAGCGGGGGCTTGGGGGAGCAGTACTTC.

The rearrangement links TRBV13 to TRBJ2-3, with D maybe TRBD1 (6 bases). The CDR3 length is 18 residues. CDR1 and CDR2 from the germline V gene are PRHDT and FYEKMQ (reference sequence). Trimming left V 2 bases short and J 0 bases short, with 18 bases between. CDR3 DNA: TGTGCCAGCAGCTTAATAACGACAGGACCCCCTAGCACAGATACGCAGTATTTT. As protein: CASSLITTGPPSTDTQYF.

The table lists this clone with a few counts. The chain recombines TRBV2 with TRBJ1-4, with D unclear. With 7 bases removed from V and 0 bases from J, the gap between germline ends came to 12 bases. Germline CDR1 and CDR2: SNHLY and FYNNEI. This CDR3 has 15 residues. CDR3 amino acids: CASTPGIATNEKLFF. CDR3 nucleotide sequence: TGTGCCAGCACCCCGGGTATTGCAACTAATGAAAAACTGTTTTTT. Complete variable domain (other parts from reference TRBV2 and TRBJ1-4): EPEVTQTPSHQVTQMGQEVILRCVPISNHLYFYWYRQILGQKVEFLVSFYNNEISEKSEIFDDQFSVERPDGSNFTLKIRSTKLEDSAMYFCASTPGIATNEKLFFGSGTQLSVL.

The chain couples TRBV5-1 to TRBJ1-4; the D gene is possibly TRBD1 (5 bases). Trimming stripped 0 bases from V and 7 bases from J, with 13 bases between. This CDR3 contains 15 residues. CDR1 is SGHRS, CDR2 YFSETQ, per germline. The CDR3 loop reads CASSLARGLGEKLFF. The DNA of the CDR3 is TGCGCCAGCAGCTTGGCAAGGGGCCTGGGTGAAAAACTGTTTTTT. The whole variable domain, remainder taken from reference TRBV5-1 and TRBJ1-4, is KAGVTQTPRYLIKTRGQQVTLSCSPISGHRSVSWYQQTPGQGLQFLFEYFSETQRNKGNFPGRFSGRQFSNSRSEMNVSTLELGDSALYLCASSLARGLGEKLFFGSGTQLSVL.

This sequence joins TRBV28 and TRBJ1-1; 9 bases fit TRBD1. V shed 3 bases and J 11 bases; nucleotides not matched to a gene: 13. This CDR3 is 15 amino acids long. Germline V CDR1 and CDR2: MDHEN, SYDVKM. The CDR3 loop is CASSFRVLTGGWAFF. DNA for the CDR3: TGTGCCAGCAGTTTTAGGGTTTTGACAGGGGGATGGGCTTTCTTT. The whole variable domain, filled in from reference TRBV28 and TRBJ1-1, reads DVKVTQSSRYLVKRTGEKVFLECVQDMDHENMFWYRQDPGLGLRLIYFSYDVKMKEKGDIPEGYSVSREKKERFSLILESASTNQTSMYLCASSFRVLTGGWAFFGQGTRLTVV.

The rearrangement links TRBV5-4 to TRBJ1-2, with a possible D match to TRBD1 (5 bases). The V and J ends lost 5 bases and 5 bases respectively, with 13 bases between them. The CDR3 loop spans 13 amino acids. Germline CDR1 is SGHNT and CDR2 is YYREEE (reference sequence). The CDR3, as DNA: TGTGCCAGCAGTCTAGGGGAGGGATATGGCTACACCTTC. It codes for CASSLGEGYGYTF.

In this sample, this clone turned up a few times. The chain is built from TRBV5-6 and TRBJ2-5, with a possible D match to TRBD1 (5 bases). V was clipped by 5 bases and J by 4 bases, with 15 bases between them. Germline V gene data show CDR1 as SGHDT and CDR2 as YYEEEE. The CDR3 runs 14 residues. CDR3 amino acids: CASSWSSQGETQYF. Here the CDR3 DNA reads TGTGCCAGCAGTTGGTCCTCCCAGGGAGAGACCCAGTACTTC. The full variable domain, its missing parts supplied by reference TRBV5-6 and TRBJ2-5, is DAGVTQSPTHLIKTRGQQVTLRCSPKSGHDTVSWYQQALGQGPQFIFQYYEEEERQRGNFPDRFSGHQFPNYSSELNVNALLLGDSALYLCASSWSSQGETQYFGPGTRLLVL.

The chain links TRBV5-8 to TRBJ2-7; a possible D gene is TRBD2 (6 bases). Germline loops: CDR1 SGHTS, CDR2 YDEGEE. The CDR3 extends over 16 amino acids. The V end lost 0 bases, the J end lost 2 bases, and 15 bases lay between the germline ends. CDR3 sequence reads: CASSLGPQGLTYEQYF. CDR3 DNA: TGTGCCAGCAGCTTGGGACCCCAGGGACTGACCTACGAGCAGTACTTC.

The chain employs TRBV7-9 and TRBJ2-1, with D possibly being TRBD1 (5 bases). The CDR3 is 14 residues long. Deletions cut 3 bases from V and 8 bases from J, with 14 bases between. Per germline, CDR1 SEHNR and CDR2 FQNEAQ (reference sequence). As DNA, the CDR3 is TGTGCCAGCAGCTTTCCGGGCAAGGGGCATGAGCAGTTCTTC. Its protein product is CASSFPGKGHEQFF.

Here the CDR3 DNA reads TGTGCCAGCAGCTTGTCCGGGATTGGCTACACCTTC. Protein sequence: CASSLSGIGYTF. This chain joins TRBV5-8 and TRBJ1-2; D is ambiguous. Germline V gene sequence: CDR1 SGHTS, CDR2 YDEGEE. This CDR3 is 12 amino acids long. Trimming took 1 base from V and 7 from J, leaving 8 bases between them.